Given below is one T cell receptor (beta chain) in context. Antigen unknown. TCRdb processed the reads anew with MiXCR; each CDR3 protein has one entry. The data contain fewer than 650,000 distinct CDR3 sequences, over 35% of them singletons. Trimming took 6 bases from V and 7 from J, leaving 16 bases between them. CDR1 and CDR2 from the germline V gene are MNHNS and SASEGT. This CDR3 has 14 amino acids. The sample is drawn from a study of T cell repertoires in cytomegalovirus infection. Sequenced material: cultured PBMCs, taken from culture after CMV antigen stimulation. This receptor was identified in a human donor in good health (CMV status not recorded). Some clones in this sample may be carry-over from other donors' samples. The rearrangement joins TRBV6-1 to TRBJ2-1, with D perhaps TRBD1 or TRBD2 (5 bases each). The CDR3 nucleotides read TGTGCCAGCAGACCCGGACCTGAGGGGAATGAGCAGTTCTTC. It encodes CASRPGPEGNEQFF.